This T cell receptor (beta chain) was profiled in a study of Graves' ophthalmopathy and Graves' hyperthyroidism. Study-level background: Before any treatment, peripheral blood was taken at the initial diagnosis.

From RNA, the CDR3 regions of TCR beta chains were amplified and sequenced. The authors performed first-round RT-PCR with HTBI primers and then a second-round multiplex PCR. TCRdb re-called the multiplex PCR reads through MiXCR, storing one row per CDR3 protein. Among roughly 300,000 distinct CDR3 sequences, 17% were seen once, and the ten largest hold 12%. CDR1 and CDR2 (germline): DFQATT, SNEGSKA (reference sequence). With 0 bases clipped from V and 3 bases from J, the junction kept 4 bases outside the gene matches. CDR3 size: 14 residues. Sequencing used peripheral blood. This clonotype was sampled from an adult man with Graves' ophthalmopathy. The chain employs TRBV20-1 and TRBJ2-7; 8 bases line up with TRBD1. CDR3 amino acids: CSARDQDRDYEQYF. In nucleotides, the CDR3 is TGCAGTGCTAGAGATCAGGACAGGGACTACGAGCAGTACTTC.